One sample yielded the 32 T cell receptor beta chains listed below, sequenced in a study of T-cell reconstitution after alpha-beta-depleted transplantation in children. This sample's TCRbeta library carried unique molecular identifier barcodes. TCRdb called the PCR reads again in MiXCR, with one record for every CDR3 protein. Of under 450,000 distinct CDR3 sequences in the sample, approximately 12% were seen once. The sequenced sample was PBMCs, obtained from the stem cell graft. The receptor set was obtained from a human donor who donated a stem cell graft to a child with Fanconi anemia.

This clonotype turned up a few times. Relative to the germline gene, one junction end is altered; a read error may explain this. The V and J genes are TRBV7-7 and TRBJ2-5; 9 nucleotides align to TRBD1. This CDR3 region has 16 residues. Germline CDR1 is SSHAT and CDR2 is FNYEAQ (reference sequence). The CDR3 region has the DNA TGTGCTAGCAGCCCTGGTCCGAGGACAGGGGCAGAGACCCAGTACTTC. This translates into CASSPGPRTGAETQYF.

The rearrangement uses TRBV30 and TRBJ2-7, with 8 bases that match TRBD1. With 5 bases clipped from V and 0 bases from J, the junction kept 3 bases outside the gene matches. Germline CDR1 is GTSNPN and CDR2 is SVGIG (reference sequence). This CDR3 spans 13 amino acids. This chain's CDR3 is CAWDRGDSYEQYF. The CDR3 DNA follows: TGTGCCTGGGACAGGGGCGACTCCTACGAGCAGTACTTC. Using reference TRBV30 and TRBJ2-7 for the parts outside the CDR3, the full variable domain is SQTIHQWPATLVQPVGSPLSLECTVEGTSNPNLYWYRQAAGRGLQLLFYSVGIGQISSEVPQNLSASRPQDRQFILSSKKLLLSDSGFYLCAWDRGDSYEQYFGPGTRLTVT.

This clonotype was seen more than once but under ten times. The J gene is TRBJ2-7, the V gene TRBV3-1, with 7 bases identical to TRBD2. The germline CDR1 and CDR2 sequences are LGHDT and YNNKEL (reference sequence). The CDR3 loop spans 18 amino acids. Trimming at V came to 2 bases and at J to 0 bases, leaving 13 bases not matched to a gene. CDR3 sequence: CASSQTPGGSLSSYEQYF. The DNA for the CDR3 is TGTGCCAGCAGCCAAACCCCCGGGGGGTCTCTTAGCTCCTACGAGCAGTACTTC.

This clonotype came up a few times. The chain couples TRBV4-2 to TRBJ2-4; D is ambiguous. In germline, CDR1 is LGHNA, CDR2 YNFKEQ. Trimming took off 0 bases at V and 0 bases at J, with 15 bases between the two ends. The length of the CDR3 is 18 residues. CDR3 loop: CASSQDEEQILAKNIQYF. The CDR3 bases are TGTGCCAGCAGCCAAGATGAGGAACAGATTCTAGCCAAAAACATTCAGTACTTC.

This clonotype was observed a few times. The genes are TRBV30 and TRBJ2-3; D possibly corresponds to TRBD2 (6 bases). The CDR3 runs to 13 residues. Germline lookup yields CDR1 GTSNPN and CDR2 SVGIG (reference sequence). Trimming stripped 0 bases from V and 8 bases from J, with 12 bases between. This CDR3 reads CAWSVGGRTTQYF. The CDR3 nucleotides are TGTGCCTGGAGTGTAGGAGGGAGGACTACGCAGTATTTT.

The CDR3 spells CASSGGRSSTEAFF. In nucleotides, the CDR3 is TGTGCCAGCAGTGGAGGAAGGTCGTCAACTGAAGCTTTCTTT. The gene calls are TRBV2 and TRBJ1-1; unclear D gene. V lost 4 bases to trimming and J lost 5 bases, with 14 bases between them. Per germline, CDR1 SNHLY and CDR2 FYNNEI. The CDR3 covers 14 residues.

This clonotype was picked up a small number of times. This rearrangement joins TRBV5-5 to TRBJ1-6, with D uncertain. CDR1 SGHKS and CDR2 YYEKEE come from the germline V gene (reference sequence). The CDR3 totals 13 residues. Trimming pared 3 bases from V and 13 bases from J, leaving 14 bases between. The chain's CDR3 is CASSSSGVHPLHF. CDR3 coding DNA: TGTGCCAGCAGCTCAAGTGGGGTTCACCCCCTCCACTTT.

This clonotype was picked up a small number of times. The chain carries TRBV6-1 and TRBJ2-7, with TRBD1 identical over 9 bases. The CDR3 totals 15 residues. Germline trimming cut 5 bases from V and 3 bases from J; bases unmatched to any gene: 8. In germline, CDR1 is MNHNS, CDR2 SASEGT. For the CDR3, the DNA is TGTGCCAGCAGTCAGCCGGGACAGGGAAGCTACGAGCAGTACTTC. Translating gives CASSQPGQGSYEQYF.

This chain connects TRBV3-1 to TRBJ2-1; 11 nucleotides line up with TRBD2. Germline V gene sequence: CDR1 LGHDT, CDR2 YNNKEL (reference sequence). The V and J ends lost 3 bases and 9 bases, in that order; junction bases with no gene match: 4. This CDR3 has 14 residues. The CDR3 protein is CASSQTSGEGEQFF. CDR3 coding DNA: TGTGCCAGCAGCCAGACTAGCGGGGAGGGTGAGCAGTTCTTC.

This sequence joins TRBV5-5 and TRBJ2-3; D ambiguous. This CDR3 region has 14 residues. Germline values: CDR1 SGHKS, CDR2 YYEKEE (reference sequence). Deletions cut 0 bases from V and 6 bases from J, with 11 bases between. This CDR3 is CASSLEISLDTQYF. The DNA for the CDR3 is TGTGCCAGCAGCTTGGAAATATCATTGGATACGCAGTATTTT. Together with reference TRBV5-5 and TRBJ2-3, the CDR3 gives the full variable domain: DAGVTQSPTHLIKTRGQQVTLRCSPISGHKSVSWYQQVLGQGPQFIFQYYEKEERGRGNFPDRFSARQFPNYSSELNVNALLLGDSALYLCASSLEISLDTQYFGPGTRLTVL.

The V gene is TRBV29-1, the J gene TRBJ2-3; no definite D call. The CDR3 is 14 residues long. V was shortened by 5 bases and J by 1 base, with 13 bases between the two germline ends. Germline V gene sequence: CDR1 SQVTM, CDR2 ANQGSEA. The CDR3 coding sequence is TGCAGCGTTTTTCAGGTAGCCGGCACAGATACGCAGTATTTT. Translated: CSVFQVAGTDTQYF.

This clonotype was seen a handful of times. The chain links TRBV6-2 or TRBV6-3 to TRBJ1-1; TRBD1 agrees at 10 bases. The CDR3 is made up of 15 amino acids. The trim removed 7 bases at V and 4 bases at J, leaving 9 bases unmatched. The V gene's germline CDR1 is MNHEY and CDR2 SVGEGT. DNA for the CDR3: TGTGCCAGCAACCAACGGACAGGGGGGGGCACTGAAGCTTTCTTT. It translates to CASNQRTGGGTEAFF.

CDR3 loop: CSVSYSTGDDSPLHF. The CDR3 DNA reads TGCAGCGTTTCCTATTCGACAGGGGACGATTCACCCCTCCACTTT. J is TRBJ1-6 and V is TRBV29-1, with 8 bases matching TRBD1. The germline gives CDR1 SQVTM, CDR2 ANQGSEA. CDR3 length: 15 residues. With V trimmed by 5 bases and J by 8 bases, 11 bases remained unmatched.

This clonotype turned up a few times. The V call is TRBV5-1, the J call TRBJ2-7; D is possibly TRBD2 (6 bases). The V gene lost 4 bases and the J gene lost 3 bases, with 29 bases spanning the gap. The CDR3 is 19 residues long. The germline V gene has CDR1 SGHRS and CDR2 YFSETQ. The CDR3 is CASSMTPIGGDGGFYEQYF. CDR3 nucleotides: TGCGCCAGCAGCATGACCCCCATCGGCGGGGACGGAGGATTCTACGAGCAGTACTTC.

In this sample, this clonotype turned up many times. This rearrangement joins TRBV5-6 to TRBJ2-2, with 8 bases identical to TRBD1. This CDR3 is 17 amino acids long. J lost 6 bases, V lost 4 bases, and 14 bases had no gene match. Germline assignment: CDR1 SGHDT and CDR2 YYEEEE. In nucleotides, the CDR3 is TGTGCCAGCAGCGAATCCGAGGGGCAGGGGGCGTCCGGGGAGCTGTTTTTT. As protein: CASSESEGQGASGELFF.

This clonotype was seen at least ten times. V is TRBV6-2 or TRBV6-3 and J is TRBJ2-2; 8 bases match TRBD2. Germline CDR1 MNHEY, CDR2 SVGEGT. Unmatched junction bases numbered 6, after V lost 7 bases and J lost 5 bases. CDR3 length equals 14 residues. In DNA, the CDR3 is TGTGCCAGCACCCCTAGCGGGTTTACCGGGGAGCTGTTTTTT. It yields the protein CASTPSGFTGELFF.

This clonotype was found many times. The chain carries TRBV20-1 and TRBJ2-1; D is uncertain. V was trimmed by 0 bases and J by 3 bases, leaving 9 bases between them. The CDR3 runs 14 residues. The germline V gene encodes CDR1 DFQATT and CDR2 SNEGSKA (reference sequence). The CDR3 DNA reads TGCAGTGCTAGAGATATCAACTTCTACAATGAGCAGTTCTTC. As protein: CSARDINFYNEQFF.

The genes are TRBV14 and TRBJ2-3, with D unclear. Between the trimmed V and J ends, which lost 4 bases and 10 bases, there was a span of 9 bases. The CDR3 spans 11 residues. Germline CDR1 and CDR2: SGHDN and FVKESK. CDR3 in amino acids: CASSLKSAQYF. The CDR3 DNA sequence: TGTGCCAGCAGCCTAAAGTCCGCGCAGTATTTT.

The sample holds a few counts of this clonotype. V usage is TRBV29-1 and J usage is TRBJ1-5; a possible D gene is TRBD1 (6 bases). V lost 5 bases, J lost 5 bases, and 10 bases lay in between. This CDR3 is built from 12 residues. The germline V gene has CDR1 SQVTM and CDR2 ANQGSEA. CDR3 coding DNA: TGCAGCGTTTTACAGGGAGATCAGCCCCAGCATTTT. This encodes CSVLQGDQPQHF.

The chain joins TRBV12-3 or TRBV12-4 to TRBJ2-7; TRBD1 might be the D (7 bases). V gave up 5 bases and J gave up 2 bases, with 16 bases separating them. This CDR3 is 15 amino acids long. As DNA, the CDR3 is TGTGCCAGCAGTAACCGACAGGGAGGAACCTACGAGCAGTACTTC. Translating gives CASSNRQGGTYEQYF.

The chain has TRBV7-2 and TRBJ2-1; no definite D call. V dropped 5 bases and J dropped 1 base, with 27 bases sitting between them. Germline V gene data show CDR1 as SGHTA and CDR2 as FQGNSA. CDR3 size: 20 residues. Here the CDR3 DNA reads TGTGCCAGCAGCGACATGCTGGTGCGCCAAAACACCGGGTCCTACAATGAGCAGTTCTTC. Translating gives CASSDMLVRQNTGSYNEQFF.

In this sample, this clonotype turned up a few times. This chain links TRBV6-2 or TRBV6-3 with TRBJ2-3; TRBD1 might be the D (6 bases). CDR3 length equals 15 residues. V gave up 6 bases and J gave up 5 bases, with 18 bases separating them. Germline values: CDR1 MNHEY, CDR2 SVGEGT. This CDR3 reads CASRPMGAREDTQYF. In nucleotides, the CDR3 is TGTGCCAGCAGGCCTATGGGGGCGAGAGAAGATACGCAGTATTTT.

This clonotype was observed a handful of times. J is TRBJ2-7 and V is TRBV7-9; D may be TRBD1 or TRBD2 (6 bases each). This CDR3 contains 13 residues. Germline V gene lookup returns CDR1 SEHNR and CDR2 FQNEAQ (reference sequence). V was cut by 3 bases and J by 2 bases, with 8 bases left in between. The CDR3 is CASSFGGPYEQYV. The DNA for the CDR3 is TGTGCCAGCAGCTTTGGGGGGCCCTACGAGCAGTACGTC.

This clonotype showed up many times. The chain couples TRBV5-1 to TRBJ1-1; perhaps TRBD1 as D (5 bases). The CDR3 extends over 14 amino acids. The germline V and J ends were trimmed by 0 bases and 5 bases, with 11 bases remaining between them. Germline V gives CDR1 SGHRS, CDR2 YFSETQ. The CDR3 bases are TGCGCCAGCAGCTTGGGGGCTGGGGGGACTGAAGCTTTCTTT. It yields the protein CASSLGAGGTEAFF.

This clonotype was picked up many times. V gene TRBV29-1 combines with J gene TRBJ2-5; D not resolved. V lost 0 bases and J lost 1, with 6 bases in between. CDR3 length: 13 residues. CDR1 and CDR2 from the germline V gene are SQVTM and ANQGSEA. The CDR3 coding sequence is TGCAGCGTTGAAGACGCTATCCAAGAGACCCAGTACTTC. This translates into CSVEDAIQETQYF.

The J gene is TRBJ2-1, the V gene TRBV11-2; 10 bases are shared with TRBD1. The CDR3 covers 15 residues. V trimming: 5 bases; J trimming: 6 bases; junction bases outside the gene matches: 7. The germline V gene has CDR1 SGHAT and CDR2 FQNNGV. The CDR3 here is CASSLRQGASNEQFF. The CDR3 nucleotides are TGTGCCAGCAGCCTAAGACAGGGGGCAAGCAATGAGCAGTTCTTC.

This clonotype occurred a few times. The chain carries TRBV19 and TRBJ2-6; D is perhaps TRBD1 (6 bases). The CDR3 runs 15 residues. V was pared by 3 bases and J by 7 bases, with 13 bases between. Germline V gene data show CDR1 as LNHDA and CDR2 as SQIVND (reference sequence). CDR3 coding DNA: TGTGCCAGTAGTATCCTTACAGGGAGAGCCAACGTCCTGACTTTC. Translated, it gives CASSILTGRANVLTF.

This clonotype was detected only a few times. The CDR3 nucleotides are TGTGCCAGCAGTTTCGAGCGGGCTGAAGCTTTCTTT. Its translation: CASSFERAEAFF. The chain couples TRBV12-3 or TRBV12-4 to TRBJ1-1; D call uncertain. The CDR3 is made up of 12 amino acids. Trimming took 3 bases from V and 6 from J, leaving 8 bases between them.

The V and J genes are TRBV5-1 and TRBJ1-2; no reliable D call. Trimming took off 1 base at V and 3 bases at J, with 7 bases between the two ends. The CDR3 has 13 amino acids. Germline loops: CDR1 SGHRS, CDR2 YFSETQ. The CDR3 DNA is TGCGCCAGCAGCTTGACCACAGACTATGGCTACACCTTC. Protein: CASSLTTDYGYTF.

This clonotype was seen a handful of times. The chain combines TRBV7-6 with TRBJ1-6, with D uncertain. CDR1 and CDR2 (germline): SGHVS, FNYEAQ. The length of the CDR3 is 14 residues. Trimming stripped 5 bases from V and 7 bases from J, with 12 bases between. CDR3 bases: TGTGCCAGCAGCCCAGACCCGTCCAATTCACCCCTCCACTTT. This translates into CASSPDPSNSPLHF.

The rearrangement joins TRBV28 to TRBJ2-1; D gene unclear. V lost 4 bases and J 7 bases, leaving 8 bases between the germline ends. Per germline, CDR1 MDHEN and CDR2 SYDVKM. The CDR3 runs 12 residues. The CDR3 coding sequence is TGTGCCAGCAGTTACCTGGGGAATGAGCAGTTCTTC. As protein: CASSYLGNEQFF.

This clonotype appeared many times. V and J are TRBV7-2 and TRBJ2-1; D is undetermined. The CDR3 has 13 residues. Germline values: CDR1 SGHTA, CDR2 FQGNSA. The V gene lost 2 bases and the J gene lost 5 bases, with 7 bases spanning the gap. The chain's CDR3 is CASSLRPHNEQFF. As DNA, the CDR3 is TGTGCCAGCAGCTTAAGACCCCACAATGAGCAGTTCTTC.